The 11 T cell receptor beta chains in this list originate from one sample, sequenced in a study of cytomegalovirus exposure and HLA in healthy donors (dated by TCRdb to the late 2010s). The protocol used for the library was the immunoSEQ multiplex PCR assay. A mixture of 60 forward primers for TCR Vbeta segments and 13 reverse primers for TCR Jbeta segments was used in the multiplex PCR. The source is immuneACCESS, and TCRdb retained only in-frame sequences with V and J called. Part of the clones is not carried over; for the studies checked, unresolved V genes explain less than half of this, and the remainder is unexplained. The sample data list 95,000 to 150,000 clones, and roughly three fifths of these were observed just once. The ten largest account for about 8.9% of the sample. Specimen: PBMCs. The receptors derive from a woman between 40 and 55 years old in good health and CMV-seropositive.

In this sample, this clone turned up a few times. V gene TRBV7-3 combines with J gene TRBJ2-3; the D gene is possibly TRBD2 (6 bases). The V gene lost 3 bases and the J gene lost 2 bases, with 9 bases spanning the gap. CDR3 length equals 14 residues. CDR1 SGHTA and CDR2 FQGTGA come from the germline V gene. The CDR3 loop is CASSFSGFTDTQYF. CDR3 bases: TGTGCCAGCAGCTTTAGCGGCTTCACAGATACGCAGTATTTT.

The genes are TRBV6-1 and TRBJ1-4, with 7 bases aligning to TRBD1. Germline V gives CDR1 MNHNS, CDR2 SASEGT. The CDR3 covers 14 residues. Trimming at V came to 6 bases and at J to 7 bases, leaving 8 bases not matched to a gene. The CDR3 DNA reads TGTGCCAGCAGGCCGGGGACAGCTGGTGAAAAACTGTTTTTT. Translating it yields CASRPGTAGEKLFF.

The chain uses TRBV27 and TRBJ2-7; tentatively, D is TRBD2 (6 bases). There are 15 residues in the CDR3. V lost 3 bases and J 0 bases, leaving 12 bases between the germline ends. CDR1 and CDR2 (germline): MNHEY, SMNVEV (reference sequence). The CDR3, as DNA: TGTGCCAGCAGTTTCCTCGGGACTGACTCCTACGAGCAGTACTTC. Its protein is CASSFLGTDSYEQYF.

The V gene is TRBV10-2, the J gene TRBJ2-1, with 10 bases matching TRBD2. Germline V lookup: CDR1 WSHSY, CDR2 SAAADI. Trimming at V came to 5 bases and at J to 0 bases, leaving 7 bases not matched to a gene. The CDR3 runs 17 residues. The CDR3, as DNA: TGCGCCAGCAGTCGGACTAGCGGAGGGGGCTCCTACAATGAGCAGTTCTTC. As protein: CASSRTSGGGSYNEQFF.

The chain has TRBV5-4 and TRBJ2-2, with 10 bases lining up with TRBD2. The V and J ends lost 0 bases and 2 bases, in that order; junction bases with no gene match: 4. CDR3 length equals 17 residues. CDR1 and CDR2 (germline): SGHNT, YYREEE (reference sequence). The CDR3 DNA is TGTGCCAGCAGCTTGGGGCTAGCGGGGGTAAACACCGGGGAGCTGTTTTTT. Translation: CASSLGLAGVNTGELFF.

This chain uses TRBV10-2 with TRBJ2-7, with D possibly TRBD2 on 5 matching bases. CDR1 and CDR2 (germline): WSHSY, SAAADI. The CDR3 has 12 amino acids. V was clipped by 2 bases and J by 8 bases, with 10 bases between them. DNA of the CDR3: TGCGCCAGCAGTGAGACGGAGCGGAAGCAGTACTTC. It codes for CASSETERKQYF.

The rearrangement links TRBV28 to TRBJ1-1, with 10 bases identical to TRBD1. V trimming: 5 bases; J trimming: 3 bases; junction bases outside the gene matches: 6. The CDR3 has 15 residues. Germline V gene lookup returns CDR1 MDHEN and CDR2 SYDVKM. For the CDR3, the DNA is TGTGCCAGCAGTCCAGGACAGGGGGGATACACTGAAGCTTTCTTT. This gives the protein CASSPGQGGYTEAFF.

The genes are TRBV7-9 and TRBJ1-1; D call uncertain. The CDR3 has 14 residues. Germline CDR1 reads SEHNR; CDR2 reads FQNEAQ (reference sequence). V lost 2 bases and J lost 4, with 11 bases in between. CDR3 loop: CASSLSGLFTEAFF. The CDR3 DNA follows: TGTGCCAGCAGCTTATCCGGGTTATTCACTGAAGCTTTCTTT.

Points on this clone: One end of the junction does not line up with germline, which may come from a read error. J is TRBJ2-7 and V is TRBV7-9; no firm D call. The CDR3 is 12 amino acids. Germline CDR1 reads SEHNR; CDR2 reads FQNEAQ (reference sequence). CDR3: CSSSNGFDEQYF. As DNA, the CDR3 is TGTTCCAGCAGCAACGGTTTTGACGAGCAGTACTTC.

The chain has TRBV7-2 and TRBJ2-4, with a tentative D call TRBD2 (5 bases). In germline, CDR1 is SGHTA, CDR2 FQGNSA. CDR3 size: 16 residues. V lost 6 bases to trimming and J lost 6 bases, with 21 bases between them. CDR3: CASSNGGSGRRNIQYF. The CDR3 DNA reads TGTGCCAGCAGTAATGGAGGATCGGGCAGAAGAAACATTCAGTACTTC.

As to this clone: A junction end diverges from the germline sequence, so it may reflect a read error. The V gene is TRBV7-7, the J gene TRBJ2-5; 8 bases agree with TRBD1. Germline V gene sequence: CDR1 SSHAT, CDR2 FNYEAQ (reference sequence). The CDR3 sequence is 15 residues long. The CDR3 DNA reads TGTGCTAGCACAAATGGACAGGGAGGAAGAGAGACCCAGTACTTC. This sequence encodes CASTNGQGGRETQYF. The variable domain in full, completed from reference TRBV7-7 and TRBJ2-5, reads GAGVSQSPRYKVTKRGQDVTLRCDPISSHATLYWYQQALGQGPEFLTYFNYEAQPDKSGLPSDRFSAERPEGSISTLTIQRTEQRDSAMYRCASTNGQGGRETQYFGPGTRLLVL.